Below, one T cell receptor (beta chain) is given with its context. This clonotype was seen ten or more times. It lacks a known antigen. No clone much larger than this one lies a single base away; base qualities are absent. The protocol used for the library was 5' RACE. Sequencing took place on an Illumina HiSeq 2000. Template switching added a universal primer binding site, and the final cDNA carried a unique molecular identifier that allowed TCR cDNA molecules to be counted accurately. Specific primers in the conserved constant-segment region were used to synthesize first-strand cDNA for TCR alpha and beta chains. Each cDNA library was double barcoded, with a SMART-Mk sample barcode plus Illumina barcodes, to control for contamination. Two successive PCR steps introduced TruSeq adapter sequences along with Illumina sample barcodes. The TCR alpha and beta cDNA libraries were sequenced on the Illumina HiSeq platform using custom primers. The original pipeline was this. Unique molecular identifiers were extracted from raw reads with MiGEC, and CDR3 positions were determined with MiXCR. Recombination models were inferred per individual with the repgenHMM and IGoR tools using an EM algorithm. The analysis of shared clonotypes was done with the tcR package in R, with sharing normalized by the product of cloneset sizes. Out-of-frame nonproductive sequences were analyzed to study raw recombination free of thymic and clonal selection effects. TCRdb redid the processing of the public reads, applying fastp at Q25 and MiXCR, and retained in-frame beta chains. Rows with one shared CDR3 protein collapse into an entry with the most common genes and DNA. TCRdb, rather than the study authors, made the V and J calls. The sample profile shows about 150,000 distinct CDR3 sequences; under 4.5% of them were found once. About 7.8% of the sample rests with the top ten.

The sample belongs to a study of identical twins (dated by TCRdb to about 2016). Broadly, across the study: To test whether fetal clonotypes persist, this study deep-sequenced TCR alpha and beta repertoires from monozygotic twins, from unrelated adults of various ages, and from cord blood. To rule out contamination, replicate twin experiments were performed at different times with different library preparation protocols. The study at large found these results: Conclusions relied on cross-sectional statistical analysis, since the same donors could not be followed over many years. Abundant cord blood beta clonotypes carried fewer insertions; young adult naive repertoires showed a weaker similar trend, while memory repertoires showed none. Recombination models systematically underestimated out-of-frame TCR alpha sharing in monozygotic twins but agreed with sharing between unrelated individuals. The excess sharing between twins in beta out-of-frame sequences was weaker because fewer shared sequences reduced the signal-to-noise ratio. Out-of-frame TCR alpha sequences shared between twins showed an excess of low generation-probability sequences compared with coincidental sharing between unrelated individuals. Zero-insertion analyses could be partly confounded by invariant T cells such as MAIT and iNKT, although diverse VJ usage argued against such confounding for most clonotypes.

Sequences SGHAT (CDR1) and FQDESV (CDR2) are obtained from the germline V gene (reference sequence). V loses 4 bases, J loses 1 base, and the germline ends lie 17 bases apart. Its CDR3 holds 17 amino acids, cysteine through phenylalanine. The only DNA kept is the CDR3, 51 bases in frame from the first base. Every donor was a healthy Caucasian. Using Miltenyi CD45RO+ enrichment and human naive T-cell isolation kits, memory (CD45RO+) and naive T cells were isolated from PBMC. The TCR sequence derives from a man between 18 and 35 years old in good health. Sequencing was carried out using memory T cells sorted from blood. The cell subset or site label for this specimen denotes: CD45RO+ enriched T cells. The rearrangement joined TRBV11-1 to TRBJ2-1; the D element might be TRBD1 or TRBD2, as each aligns at 5 bases. Read as DNA, the sequence is TGTGCCAGCAGCTCCGAGGGTGGGACGGGATCCTACAATGAGCAGTTCTTC. Its protein product is CASSSEGGTGSYNEQFF.